This record looks at one TCR beta chain sequence and its context. These data come from a study of STAT5B mutations in CD4+ large granular lymphocyte leukemia. The length of the CDR3 is 16 residues. The V gene end was trimmed by 0 bases and the J gene end by 2 bases; junction bases not matched to a gene: 5. The germline V gene has CDR1 SGHRS and CDR2 YFSETQ. Sequencing was performed with immunoSEQ multiplex PCR; in TCRdb, only in-frame clones are kept and a portion is missing. The repertoire holds about 30,000 clones, with around 66% as singletons. The sequencing input was CD4+ T cells from blood buffy coats. The chain combines TRBV5-1 with TRBJ1-5, with 7 nucleotides matching TRBD1. This TCR came from a human donor in good health. CDR3 in amino acids: CASSLARGWCNQPQHF. The CDR3 DNA reads as TGCGCCAGCAGCTTGGCCAGGGGGTGGTGCAATCAGCCCCAGCATTTT.